This T cell receptor (beta chain) originates from a study of T-cell reconstitution after alpha-beta-depleted transplantation in children. J gave up 9 bases and V 0 bases, and 13 bases lay outside the gene matches. From germline, CDR1 is LGHNA and CDR2 YSLEER. The CDR3 is made up of 18 amino acids. The authors prepared the TCRbeta library with unique molecular identifiers. MiXCR, applied by TCRdb to the PCR reads, yields one record per CDR3 protein. Among roughly 100,000 distinct CDR3 sequences listed, 8% to 9% were seen once. The chain joins TRBV4-3 to TRBJ2-3; 12 bases align to TRBD2. Sequencing used PBMCs from the stem cell graft donor, obtained from the stem cell graft. The sequence was collected from a human donor who donated a stem cell graft to a child with congenital amegakaryocytic thrombocytopenia. CDR3 amino acids: CASSQDPQTSGRLDTQYF. The CDR3 DNA sequence: TGCGCCAGCAGCCAAGACCCCCAGACTAGCGGGAGACTCGACACGCAGTATTTT.